This T cell receptor (beta chain) originates from a study of vaccination and CD4 T cells after COVID-19 (dated by TCRdb to the early 2020s). About the full investigation: The convalescent cohort comprised six males and four females, including two Hispanic individuals, seven Caucasians, two Asians and one multiracial person. Post-COVID blood samples were collected from convalescent patients a median of around 96 days after diagnosis, with a range of roughly 30 to 161 days. Two doses of either the Pfizer-BioNTech BNT162b2 vaccine (n=8) or the Moderna mRNA-1273 vaccine (n=2) were administered to participants. In control cultures, a CEFX viral epitope pool was used as positive control, an HIV-1 Nef peptide pool was used as negative control, or no peptide was added. Post-vaccine blood samples were taken a median of about 70 days after the second vaccine dose, with a range of roughly 14 to 241 days. In 10 COVID-19 convalescent patients and a few infection-naive healthy vaccine recipients, researchers compared the spike-specific CD4+ TCR repertoire from before mRNA vaccination with the repertoire from after. At the TCR clonotype level, an earlier paper using these donors assessed memory CD4+ T cell crossreactivity between SARS-CoV-2 and common cold coronavirus spike proteins. For stimulating the cultures, overlapping spike peptide pools were used, derived from SARS-CoV-2 as well as from the common cold coronaviruses HCoV-NL63, HCoV-OC43 and HCoV-229E.

To note about this clonotype: Its antigen remains undetermined. No much larger clonotype is one base removed from it; base qualities were not supplied.

A distance of 20 bases separates the germline ends of V and J, which lose 2 bases and 6 bases respectively. From a lookup of the germline V gene (reference sequence), CDR1 and CDR2 are MNHEY and SMNVEV. Counted from cysteine to phenylalanine, this CDR3 has 16 amino acids. The read is trimmed to its CDR3 DNA, 48 bases read in frame from base 1. The paper as a whole reports these results and caveats: Among convalescent patients, a median 86.3% of the SARS-CoV-2-reactive clones seen after vaccination appeared only after vaccination, which suggests priming specific to the vaccine. Nearly all vaccine-specific clones in convalescent patients (304 of 307) were mono-reactive for SARS-CoV-2 spike rather than cross-reactive with common cold coronaviruses. Although the median number of SARS-CoV-2-reactive clonotypes went up from some 23 after infection to 35 to 40 after vaccination, the increase was not significant. The number of convalescent patients in the study was relatively small, and the study did not examine early timepoints following natural infection.

Libraries were made using PCR. At the Johns Hopkins FTIC core, DNA from the cultured CD4+ T cells underwent TCR sequencing with the Oncomine TCR Beta short-read assay. Genomic DNA was extracted from the cultured CD4+ T cells with the QIAamp micro DNA kit. Oncomine TCR Beta libraries from cultured CD4+ T cells were pooled using unique dual indexes and sequenced on an Illumina iSeq 100. The study's processing was this. Non-productive sequences were filtered out, and CDR3s that did not start with C, did not end with F or W, or were shorter than 7 amino acids were discarded. Antigen-specific clonotypes were identified with the MANAFEST web application by comparing peptide-stimulated wells with reference and other culture wells. Positive clones required FDR below 0.05, an odds ratio above 5, and productive frequency above 0.1% in at least two of three replicate wells. A clonotype was classed as cross-reactive if the clonotype showed significant expansion both in SARS-CoV-2 spike wells and in at least one common cold coronavirus spike condition. Using R version 3.6.1, CDR3 homology was evaluated through Levenshtein distances (stringdist) along with unrooted phylogenetic trees (ape). TCRdb reprocessing: public reads trimmed at Q25 with fastp, clones called with MiXCR, in-frame beta chains kept. Identical CDR3 proteins give one entry, which carries the most common genes and DNA. The authors' filters were not applied to this entry. This sample has thousands of distinct CDR3 sequences in its table, and roughly 50% of those were observed once. The ten largest clones add up to around 27% of the sample.

Sample treatment or condition, as interpreted from the label and publication: approximately 10-day PBMC culture with coronavirus spike peptide pools or control peptides (ViraFEST assay). CD4+ T cells from unexposed donors were collected before the COVID-19 pandemic (2011-2018). The ViraFEST assay was used in the study, in which antigen-specific T cells were expanded with peptide pools and expanded clonotypes were subsequently identified by TCR sequencing. Some 2 million PBMCs per well were cultured in IMDM with roughly 5.5% human AB serum and 8.5 to 10 IU/ml IL-2, plus 10 ug/ml peptide pools. Half of the culture medium was replaced with fresh IL-2-containing medium on days 3 and 7. After around 11 days of culture, CD4+ T cells were isolated by negative selection with the EasySep CD4+ T cell isolation kit. As cell number allowed, CD4+ T cells from unexposed donors were tested for reactivity to SARS-CoV-2 S and N and to four common cold coronavirus spike pools. Ficoll-Paque Plus gradient centrifugation was used to isolate PBMCs from whole blood, and the isolated PBMCs were then either used fresh or cryopreserved at -140C. Each culture condition was generally run in triplicate wells. The leukapheresis product for the unexposed donors was obtained through commercial purchase.

The sequenced sample consisted of CD4+ T cells from blood, cultured in vitro. The clonotype originates from a human donor in good health. The chain was built from TRBV27 and TRBJ2-7; the D region is possibly TRBD1 or TRBD2, each matching across 5 bases. The DNA sequence follows: TGTGCCAGCAGTTTAATAGGGCCAGGGACCGGGCGCGAGCAGTACTTC. Its protein is CASSLIGPGTGREQYF.